The sequence of this T cell receptor beta chain was determined in a study of T cells in Graves' hyperthyroidism and ophthalmopathy. Thyroid ultrasound, orbital computed tomography, clinical symptoms, and serum thyroxine and TRAb underpinned diagnoses. Sample collection date corresponds to first hyperthyroidism diagnosis, prior to any ophthalmopathy symptoms. In this sample, this clonotype turned up a few times. What it binds is not known. TCR beta CDR3 sequences were amplified from RNA transcripts. RT-PCR in the first round (using the HTBI primer set) targeted the TCR CDR3. Via MiXCR, TCRdb re-called the multiplex PCR reads, giving one row per CDR3 protein. The table shows 690,000 or so distinct CDR3 sequences, with 15% to 20% occurring only once. The CDR3 is 15 residues long. Per germline, CDR1 SGHAT and CDR2 FQNNGV. The V gene lost 5 bases and the J gene lost 7 bases, with 20 bases spanning the gap.

Study-level findings and limits: Most clonotypes expanded in the thyroid (above 0.001) were also present in blood. Stable hyperthyroidism was told apart from ophthalmopathy by a model built on 13 V-J features.

This chain connects TRBV11-2 to TRBJ1-2; D is uncertain. The sequencing input was blood. This TCR was sampled from a woman between 50 and 59 years old with Graves' hyperthyroidism that later progressed to Graves' ophthalmopathy. This CDR3 is CASSPGPTYRPGYTF. The CDR3 nucleotides are TGTGCCAGCAGCCCGGGTCCAACCTACAGACCTGGCTACACCTTC.